One and the same sample provided the 26 T cell receptor beta chains below, sequenced in a study of PD-1 blockade in classical Hodgkin lymphoma. Assay: immunoSEQ multiplex PCR; the TCRdb copy retains only in-frame clones and omits some. The sample yields approximately 65,000 clones, 70% to 90% seen once. Every patient had relapsed following autologous stem cell transplantation, and cohorts differed in brentuximab vedotin exposure. This specimen consisted of peripheral blood mononuclear cells (PBMCs), obtained at baseline. The receptors come from a human donor with classical Hodgkin lymphoma.

The chain joins TRBV9 to TRBJ2-7; weak D call: TRBD1 (6 bases). Trimming removed 3 bases from V and 6 bases from J, with 13 bases in between. CDR3 length: 13 amino acids. The germline V gene encodes CDR1 SGDLS and CDR2 YYNGEE. CDR3 region: CASSGGTSTEQYF. The CDR3 nucleotides read TGTGCCAGCAGCGGGGGGACATCAACCGAGCAGTACTTC.

This chain uses TRBV6-6 with TRBJ2-7, with 11 bases identical to TRBD2. The CDR3 has 13 residues. The trim removed 8 bases at V and 0 bases at J, leaving 0 bases unmatched. Germline V gene lookup returns CDR1 MNHNY and CDR2 SVGAGI (reference sequence). The CDR3 DNA reads TGTGCCAGCGGACTAGCGGGCTCCTACGAGCAGTACTTC. As protein: CASGLAGSYEQYF.

This clone was seen only once. This rearrangement joins TRBV7-2 to TRBJ2-3, with TRBD2 matching over 12 bases. The CDR3 is made up of 18 amino acids. Germline lookup yields CDR1 SGHTA and CDR2 FQGNSA. J lost 0 bases, V lost 3 bases, and 7 bases had no gene match. CDR3 residues: CASSFGTSGPRSTDTQYF. The CDR3 DNA reads as TGTGCCAGCAGCTTTGGGACTAGCGGGCCCCGTAGCACAGATACGCAGTATTTT.

The chain is built from TRBV30 and TRBJ2-3; D is tentatively TRBD1 or TRBD2 (5 bases each). The germline V gene encodes CDR1 GTSNPN and CDR2 SVGIG (reference sequence). With 3 bases removed from V and 4 bases from J, the gap between germline ends came to 17 bases. The CDR3 runs to 15 residues. The CDR3 region is CAWRAGTRGPDTQYF. The CDR3 DNA is TGTGCCTGGAGGGCCGGGACGAGAGGACCAGATACGCAGTATTTT.

This clone was counted a single time. The chain couples TRBV11-2 to TRBJ1-4; TRBD1 aligns across 8 bases. The CDR3 consists of 15 residues. Germline V lookup: CDR1 SGHAT, CDR2 FQNNGV. The V gene end was trimmed by 5 bases and the J gene end by 6 bases; junction bases not matched to a gene: 8. The CDR3 is CASSHTGTGYEKLFF. CDR3 DNA: TGTGCCAGCAGCCATACCGGGACAGGCTATGAAAAACTGTTTTTT.

In this sample, this clone turned up once. This chain connects TRBV21-1 to TRBJ1-1. TRBV21-1 is assigned pseudogene status. The CDR3 has 16 residues. CDR3 amino acids: CASSAHREHMNTEAFF. The CDR3 DNA follows: TGTGCCAGCAGCGCGCACCGGGAACACATGAACACTGAAGCTTTCTTT.

The chain is built from TRBV7-2 and TRBJ2-3, with unresolved D. From germline, CDR1 is SGHTA and CDR2 FQGNSA. The CDR3 totals 16 residues. Trimming took 5 bases from V and 0 from J, leaving 15 bases between them. The CDR3 reads CASSTRRRTSTDTQYF. In DNA, the CDR3 is TGTGCCAGCAGCACCCGACGGAGAACTAGCACAGATACGCAGTATTTT.

In this sample, this clone turned up once. V usage is TRBV21-1 and J usage is TRBJ1-1; TRBD1, as called in the table, went unchecked against the DNA. TRBV21-1 is shown as a pseudogene. The length of the CDR3 is 18 residues. The CDR3 coding sequence is TGTGCCAGCAGCCTTAAAAGGTCTGCGGGACAGGGGAACACTGAAGCTTTCTTT. It translates to CASSLKRSAGQGNTEAFF.

V gene TRBV5-6 combines with J gene TRBJ2-7; 7 bases are shared with TRBD1. Looked up from germline, CDR1 is SGHDT and CDR2 is YYEEEE. The CDR3 length is 15 residues. The V and J ends lost 1 base and 4 bases, in that order; junction bases with no gene match: 8. The CDR3 reads CASSLLWKGAYEQYF. Written as DNA, the CDR3 is TGTGCCAGCAGCTTGTTGTGGAAGGGGGCGTACGAGCAGTACTTC.

The chain employs TRBV7-9 and TRBJ1-6, with 8 bases lining up with TRBD1. Germline V CDR1 and CDR2: SEHNR, FQNEAQ (reference sequence). The J segment lost 5 bases and the V segment lost 5 bases, leaving 8 bases of the junction unmatched. This CDR3 region has 16 residues. The CDR3 DNA is TGTGCCAGCAGCCCAGTCAGGACAGGGCATAATTCACCCCTCCACTTT. Translation: CASSPVRTGHNSPLHF.

The chain uses TRBV5-1 and TRBJ2-3, with 15 bases aligning to TRBD2. The CDR3 totals 16 residues. J was trimmed by 3 bases and V by 7 bases; bases with no gene match: 6. Germline assignment: CDR1 SGHRS and CDR2 YFSETQ. Here the CDR3 DNA reads TGCGCCAGCCGCATGGGACTAGCGGGGGGAACAGATACGCAGTATTTT. Residues: CASRMGLAGGTDTQYF. The full variable domain, its missing parts supplied by reference TRBV5-1 and TRBJ2-3, is KAGVTQTPRYLIKTRGQQVTLSCSPISGHRSVSWYQQTPGQGLQFLFEYFSETQRNKGNFPGRFSGRQFSNSRSEMNVSTLELGDSALYLCASRMGLAGGTDTQYFGPGTRLTVL.

The chain has TRBV5-1 and TRBJ2-3, with D unresolved. Trimming removed 4 bases from V and 4 bases from J, with 7 bases in between. CDR1 is SGHRS, CDR2 YFSETQ, per germline. CDR3 length: 12 amino acids. DNA of the CDR3: TGCGCCAGCAGCCTTACAGCAGATACGCAGTATTTT. This sequence encodes CASSLTADTQYF.

V usage is TRBV11-3 and J usage is TRBJ2-2; D call uncertain. V lost 5 bases, J lost 1 base, and 17 bases lay in between. The germline CDR1 and CDR2 sequences are SGHNT and YENEEA. This CDR3 comprises 17 residues. Written as DNA, the CDR3 is TGTGCCAGCAGCCTCTCGACCTCAACAGTGAACACCGGGGAGCTGTTTTTT. Amino acids: CASSLSTSTVNTGELFF. The full variable domain, rest sourced from reference TRBV11-3 and TRBJ2-2, is EAGVVQSPRYKIIEKKQPVAFWCNPISGHNTLYWYLQNLGQGPELLIRYENEEAVDDSQLPKDRFSAERLKGVDSTLKIQPAELGDSAVYLCASSLSTSTVNTGELFFGEGSRLTVL.

The rearrangement joins TRBV5-1 to TRBJ1-4; D gene ambiguous. Trimming took 1 base from V and 10 from J, leaving 11 bases between them. Germline V gene data show CDR1 as SGHRS and CDR2 as YFSETQ. The CDR3 totals 13 residues. In DNA, the CDR3 is TGCGCCAGCAGCTTGTTCGCCGAGGGAAAACTGTTTTTT. Amino acid sequence: CASSLFAEGKLFF.

This clone was counted once. The genes are TRBV6-6 and TRBJ1-2; no firm D call. Germline V gives CDR1 MNHNY, CDR2 SVGAGI (reference sequence). This CDR3 is 13 amino acids long. Trimming removed 2 bases at V and 3 bases at J, with 7 bases between. The DNA for the CDR3 is TGTGCCAGCAGTTACCCAGAAGACTATGGCTACACCTTC. Its protein is CASSYPEDYGYTF.

The rearrangement uses TRBV27 and TRBJ1-2; 7 bases map to TRBD1. CDR3 length: 13 residues. Germline-derived CDR1 and CDR2 are MNHEY and SMNVEV (reference sequence). V lost 6 bases to trimming and J lost 0 bases; unmatched junction nucleotides: 1. The CDR3 nucleotides are TGTGCCAGCAGGACAGGGCCTAACTATGGCTACACCTTC. It yields the protein CASRTGPNYGYTF.

This chain joins TRBV7-2 and TRBJ1-1, with D possibly matching TRBD1 (5 bases). There are 14 residues in the CDR3. CDR1 is SGHTA, CDR2 FQGNSA, per germline. The V and J ends lost 4 bases and 6 bases respectively, with 15 bases between them. The CDR3 reads CASSYSRDGPEAFF. In DNA form, the CDR3 reads TGTGCCAGCAGCTATTCCCGGGACGGCCCTGAAGCTTTCTTT.

This clone was seen more than once but under ten times. The rearrangement joins TRBV5-6 to TRBJ2-5; D is perhaps TRBD1 (6 bases). The germline V gene has CDR1 SGHDT and CDR2 YYEEEE. This CDR3 region has 17 residues. V was cut by 4 bases and J by 2 bases, with 21 bases left in between. CDR3 nucleotide sequence: TGTGCCAGCAGCCCACAGCTCCCGGGACATTCTCAAGAGACCCAGTACTTC. It translates to CASSPQLPGHSQETQYF.

There are a few counts of this clone. The rearrangement joins TRBV29-1 to TRBJ2-7; TRBD1 matches 9 bases. The CDR3 has 12 residues. V gave up 5 bases and J gave up 6 bases; unmatched junction bases: 5. The germline V gene has CDR1 SQVTM and CDR2 ANQGSEA. CDR3 protein: CSVLGQGFEQYF. As DNA, the CDR3 is TGCAGCGTTCTGGGACAGGGTTTCGAGCAGTACTTC.

This sequence joins TRBV4-2 and TRBJ1-1; D gene ambiguous. V was pared by 1 base and J by 1 base, with 4 bases between. The length of the CDR3 is 13 residues. Germline V gene data show CDR1 as LGHNA and CDR2 as YNFKEQ. The CDR3 DNA follows: TGTGCCAGCAGCCAAGGTCGGAACACTGAAGCTTTCTTT. Its protein product is CASSQGRNTEAFF.

This chain uses TRBV7-9 with TRBJ2-3; 10 nucleotides align to TRBD2. This CDR3 is 16 amino acids long. Germline V lookup: CDR1 SEHNR, CDR2 FQNEAQ (reference sequence). V shed 5 bases, J shed 1 base, and the junction held 6 bases outside the gene matches. The DNA for the CDR3 is TGTGCCAGCAGCACCGACACTAGCGGGGGCACAGATACGCAGTATTTT. Its translation is CASSTDTSGGTDTQYF.

The rearrangement joins TRBV6-6 to TRBJ2-7; the D is unclear. Between the trimmed V and J ends, which lost 5 bases and 3 bases, there was a span of 17 bases. Per germline, CDR1 MNHNY and CDR2 SVGAGI (reference sequence). The CDR3 has 15 amino acids. The CDR3 protein is CASSGLVQNLYEQYF. In DNA form, the CDR3 reads TGTGCCAGCAGTGGCCTCGTGCAGAATCTCTACGAGCAGTACTTC.

The chain employs TRBV5-4 and TRBJ2-1, with 13 bases fitting TRBD2. This CDR3 comprises 17 residues. Losses at the gene ends were 4 bases for V and 2 bases for J; bases not matched to a gene: 6. From germline, CDR1 is SGHNT and CDR2 YYREEE (reference sequence). The DNA for the CDR3 is TGTGCCAGCAGCCGATCCACTAGCGGGGGGGCCTACAATGAGCAGTTCTTC. Protein product: CASSRSTSGGAYNEQFF.

The gene calls are TRBV4-2 and TRBJ2-5; the match to TRBD2 covers 8 bases. This CDR3 contains 16 residues. The J segment lost 5 bases and the V segment lost 4 bases, leaving 12 bases of the junction unmatched. Germline V gene data show CDR1 as LGHNA and CDR2 as YNFKEQ. The CDR3 reads CASSRPPGGGQETQYF. DNA of the CDR3: TGTGCCAGCAGCCGCCCCCCCGGGGGGGGTCAGGAGACCCAGTACTTC.

The chain couples TRBV7-2 to TRBJ1-1; a possible D gene is TRBD1 (6 bases). CDR1 SGHTA and CDR2 FQGNSA come from the germline V gene. The CDR3 consists of 13 residues. Trimming pared 5 bases from V and 1 base from J, leaving 8 bases between. The DNA of the CDR3 is TGTGCCAGCAGCCAGGGGCGGAACACTGAAGCTTTCTTT. Its translation: CASSQGRNTEAFF.

The gene calls are TRBV27 and TRBJ2-1; D is ambiguous. CDR1 and CDR2 from the germline V gene are MNHEY and SMNVEV (reference sequence). This CDR3 contains 13 residues. V lost 2 bases to trimming and J lost 4 bases, with 6 bases between them. Written as DNA, the CDR3 is TGTGCCAGCAGTTTAGGCAGATACAATGAGCAGTTCTTC. Translating gives CASSLGRYNEQFF.